A selection of T cell receptor beta chains follows, all from one sample in a study of cytomegalovirus exposure and HLA in healthy donors. Generated by immunoSEQ multiplex PCR, the TCRdb table keeps only in-frame clones and is missing some. The sample contains roughly 170,000 clones, around 80% of which appear only once. The sample consisted of PBMCs. The receptor source for this set is a female donor in good health and CMV-seronegative. The CDR3 runs from the conserved cysteine through the conserved F or W. The order of the fields is V gene, clone size, J gene, D gene, CDR3 protein, CDR3 DNA. A D gene is named only where the DNA matches it firmly. Clone size is given for some rows only: seen once, a few or many times, or a class if the clone is expanded.

TRBV6-4	NA	TRBJ1-1	TRBD1	CASSEGTGRGTEAFF	TGTGCCAGCAGTGAGGGGACAGGGCGAGGCACTGAAGCTTTCTTT
TRBV4-3	NA	TRBJ1-1	TRBD1	CASSQTPDRGTEAFF	TGCGCCAGCAGCCAAACCCCGGACAGGGGCACTGAAGCTTTCTTT
TRBV5-4	few	TRBJ2-7	NA	CASSVQGRDEQYF	TGTGCCAGCAGCGTACAGGGTCGCGACGAGCAGTACTTC
TRBV4-3	NA	TRBJ2-7	TRBD1	CASSRTGTGAEQYF	TGCGCCAGCAGCCGGACCGGGACAGGAGCCGAGCAGTACTTC
TRBV4-3	NA	TRBJ1-2	NA	CASSQEAGYGYTF	TGCGCCAGCAGCCAAGAAGCCGGCTATGGCTACACCTTC
TRBV9	NA	TRBJ1-6	NA	CASSTYSGGGARRHF	TGTGCCAGCAGCACATACTCTGGTGGAGGGGCGAGACGACACTTT
TRBV27	once	TRBJ2-6	TRBD2	CASSFRGSGGGANGLTF	TGTGCCAGCAGTTTTAGGGGTAGCGGGGGTGGGGCCAACGGCCTGACTTTC
TRBV2	NA	TRBJ1-5	NA	CASSEALLGRYSNQPQHF	TGTGCCAGCAGTGAAGCGCTTCTGGGGCGGTATAGCAATCAGCCCCAGCATTTT
TRBV6-1	NA	TRBJ2-3	TRBD2	CASSGRLAGRGDTQYF	TGTGCCAGCAGTGGCCGACTAGCGGGGAGGGGGGATACGCAGTATTTT
TRBV1	once	TRBJ2-5	NA	CTSSQVVGGLPTQETQYF	TGCACCAGCAGCCAAGTTGTCGGGGGACTGCCTACCCAAGAGACCCAGTACTTC
TRBV2	NA	TRBJ1-2	TRBD1	CASNQDRGRDYGYTF	TGTGCCAGCAACCAAGACAGGGGGCGCGACTATGGCTACACCTTC
TRBV5-5	NA	TRBJ2-2	NA	CASHRGGDVAGELFF	TGTGCCAGCCACCGAGGGGGGGATGTTGCCGGGGAGCTGTTTTTT
TRBV5-4	few	TRBJ2-1	TRBD2	CASSLGGRSSEQFF	TGTGCCAGCAGCTTGGGCGGGAGGTCAAGTGAGCAGTTCTTC
TRBV6-1	NA	TRBJ1-2	NA	CASSEAQGYYGYTF	TGTGCCAGCAGTGAGGCCCAGGGTTACTATGGCTACACCTTC
TRBV10-3	NA	TRBJ1-1	NA	CAISESWYRSNTEAFF	TGTGCCATCAGTGAGAGTTGGTACAGGTCGAACACTGAAGCTTTCTTT
TRBV5-1	once	TRBJ2-2	NA	CASQGQVTGELFF	TGCGCCAGCCAAGGACAAGTCACCGGGGAGCTGTTTTTT
TRBV6-5	NA	TRBJ1-2	TRBD1	CASRFGTGLYGYTF	TGTGCCAGCAGATTCGGGACAGGGCTCTATGGCTACACCTTC
TRBV14	few	TRBJ2-7	TRBD1	CASSRATGTGSYEQYF	TGTGCCAGCAGCCGAGCGACAGGGACAGGCTCCTACGAGCAGTACTTC
TRBV4-3	NA	TRBJ2-4	NA	CASSQDLGRSLRGNSQYF	TGCGCCAGCAGCCAAGATTTAGGGAGGTCCCTCCGAGGGAACAGTCAGTACTTC
TRBV10-3	NA	TRBJ2-7	NA	CAISEKQALGEQYF	TGTGCCATCAGTGAGAAACAGGCCCTGGGGGAGCAGTACTTC
TRBV7-8	NA	TRBJ2-5	TRBD1	CASSLTRTGVVGQYF	TGTGCCAGCAGCTTAACTAGGACAGGGGTTGTGGGGCAGTACTTC
TRBV30	NA	TRBJ2-3	NA	CAWSKQDTDTQYF	TGTGCCTGGAGTAAACAGGACACAGATACGCAGTATTTT
TRBV9	NA	TRBJ1-1	NA	CASSPSHRTREAFF	TGTGCCAGCAGCCCATCACACCGGACACGGGAAGCTTTCTTT
TRBV12-5	NA	TRBJ2-5	NA	CASGSGGSLGRGETQYF	TGTGCTAGTGGTTCTGGGGGCTCGTTGGGGAGGGGAGAGACCCAGTACTTC
TRBV7-2	few	TRBJ2-7	TRBD2	CASSTGLASYEQYF	TGTGCCAGCAGCACGGGACTAGCTTCCTACGAGCAGTACTTC
TRBV4-1	NA	TRBJ2-2	NA	CASSQAKGGVIGTGELFF	TGCGCCAGCAGCCAAGCTAAGGGGGGGGTAATCGGCACCGGGGAGCTGTTTTTT
TRBV14	NA	TRBJ2-5	TRBD2	CASGPGLAGAAETQYF	TGTGCCAGCGGCCCGGGACTAGCGGGAGCCGCAGAGACCCAGTACTTC
TRBV11-2	NA	TRBJ2-7	TRBD1	CASSLRGYQGVVGQYF	TGTGCCAGCAGCCTTAGAGGTTACCAGGGGGTGGTCGGGCAGTACTTC
TRBV25-1	NA	TRBJ2-1	NA	CASTHQGISYNEQFF	TGTGCCAGCACTCACCAGGGGATCTCCTACAATGAGCAGTTCTTC
TRBV5-1	NA	TRBJ1-4	NA	CASSERPQATNEKLFF	TGCGCCAGCAGTGAGCGCCCCCAAGCAACTAATGAAAAACTGTTTTTT
TRBV19	NA	TRBJ2-1	TRBD2	CASSLGTSGGWYNEQFF	TGTGCCAGTAGTCTAGGGACTAGCGGGGGCTGGTACAATGAGCAGTTCTTC
TRBV2	NA	TRBJ2-3	NA	CASSLDSTDTQYF	TGTGCCAGCAGCCTCGACAGTACAGATACGCAGTATTTT
TRBV6-4	NA	TRBJ2-2	NA	CASSDQGQTGELFF	TGTGCCAGCAGTGACCAGGGGCAGACCGGGGAGCTGTTTTTT
TRBV2	NA	TRBJ1-3	NA	CASSLQTASSGNTIYF	TGTGCCAGCAGTTTACAGACGGCGAGCTCTGGAAACACCATATATTTT
TRBV5-1	NA	TRBJ1-2	NA	CASSYRDTRRGYTF	TGCGCCAGCTCTTACCGGGACACTCGGCGAGGCTACACCTTC
TRBV11-3	NA	TRBJ2-7	NA	CASSQGIGGEQYF	TGTGCCAGCAGCCAAGGCATTGGGGGCGAGCAGTACTTC
TRBV28	NA	TRBJ1-1	NA	CASNIQKSTEAFF	TGTGCCAGCAATATACAGAAGAGCACTGAAGCTTTCTTT
TRBV30	NA	TRBJ1-4	NA	CAWSRWAPGATNEKLFF	TGTGCCTGGAGTAGGTGGGCACCCGGCGCAACTAATGAAAAACTGTTTTTT
TRBV9	NA	TRBJ2-3	TRBD1	CASSFQQTGQGTDTQYF	TGTGCCAGCAGCTTTCAACAGACGGGACAGGGCACAGATACGCAGTATTTT
TRBV5-6	NA	TRBJ1-2	NA	CASSLFGGGTNYGYTF	TGTGCCAGCAGCTTGTTCGGGGGGGGGACTAACTATGGCTACACCTTC
TRBV28	once	TRBJ1-5	NA	CASSFRGGQPQHF	TGTGCCAGCAGTTTTAGGGGTGGTCAGCCCCAGCATTTT
TRBV19	NA	TRBJ1-2	NA	CASSIQSGGYGYTF	TGTGCCAGTAGTATTCAGAGCGGCGGATATGGCTACACCTTC
TRBV30	NA	TRBJ2-1	TRBD2	CAWRLAGGNEQFF	TGTGCCTGGAGGCTAGCGGGGGGCAATGAGCAGTTCTTC
TRBV14	NA	TRBJ2-7	NA	CASSQDEYEQYF	TGTGCCAGCAGCCAAGATGAGTACGAGCAGTACTTC
TRBV5-4	few	TRBJ2-2	NA	CASSLAGHNTGELFF	TGTGCCAGCAGCTTGGCGGGACACAACACCGGGGAGCTGTTTTTT
TRBV1	once	TRBJ2-7	NA	CTSSQDFPGGGLYF	TGCACCAGCAGCCAAGATTTCCCGGGAGGGGGACTGTACTTC
TRBV19	NA	TRBJ2-7	TRBD2	CASSNSGTSGMGPTYEQYF	TGTGCCAGTAGTAACTCCGGGACTAGCGGGATGGGACCGACCTACGAGCAGTACTTC
TRBV5-8	few	TRBJ2-1	TRBD2	CASSLDRLAGTDEQFF	TGTGCCAGCAGCTTGGATAGGCTAGCGGGAACGGATGAGCAGTTCTTC
TRBV7-9	NA	TRBJ2-6	TRBD2	CASSFGRPGANVLTF	TGTGCCAGCAGCTTCGGGAGGCCAGGGGCCAACGTCCTGACTTTC
TRBV6-6	NA	TRBJ1-1	TRBD1	CASSFTGENTEAFF	TGTGCCAGCAGTTTTACAGGGGAGAACACTGAAGCTTTCTTT
TRBV11-2	NA	TRBJ2-1	NA	CASSLSAGQFYNEQFF	TGTGCCAGCAGCTTATCCGCGGGACAGTTCTACAATGAGCAGTTCTTC
TRBV14	NA	TRBJ1-1	NA	CASSPFVNTEAFF	TGTGCCAGCAGCCCCTTCGTGAACACTGAAGCTTTCTTT
TRBV18	NA	TRBJ2-1	TRBD1	CASLPDRGINEQFF	TGTGCCAGCCTCCCGGACAGGGGTATCAATGAGCAGTTCTTC
TRBV11-1	NA	TRBJ2-6	NA	CASSDRRTGANVLTF	TGTGCCAGCAGCGACAGACGGACTGGGGCCAACGTCCTGACTTTC
TRBV10-1	NA	TRBJ1-4	NA	CASSEGLNEKLFF	TGCGCCAGCAGTGAGGGCCTGAATGAAAAACTGTTTTTT